This passage covers 26 T cell receptor beta chains from one sample sequenced in a study of T-cell memory formation after mild COVID-19 (dated by TCRdb to 2020 to 2023). Libraries were constructed by 5' RACE. These reads were obtained on an Illumina NovaSeq 6000. TCRdb took the public reads, trimmed them with fastp at Q25, ran MiXCR for clone calling and kept in-frame beta chains. Rows merge per CDR3 protein into single entries with the most common DNA and genes. For this sample the table gives approximately 480,000 distinct CDR3 sequences, of which roughly 20% were detected only once. Roughly 12% of the sample rests with the top ten. Source material: PBMCs or a T cell subset sorted from them (not recorded which). The receptors were gathered from an adult woman who had mild COVID-19 (a few samples of this study predate the infection). The sample titles of this study are shuffled in the database, so cell type and time point are left out; the donor was told from shared clones.

For the CDR3, the DNA is TGTGCCACCAGCAGAGCGCGGGGTATCAATCAGCCCCAGCATTTT. It is translated as CATSRARGINQPQHF. V gene TRBV15 combines with J gene TRBJ1-5, with no clear D. Between the trimmed V and J ends, which lost 1 base and 3 bases, there was a span of 10 bases. The CDR3 extends over 15 amino acids. The germline V gene encodes CDR1 LNHNV and CDR2 YYDKDF (reference sequence). Together with reference TRBV15 and TRBJ1-5, the CDR3 gives the full variable domain: DAMVIQNPRYQVTQFGKPVTLSCSQTLNHNVMYWYQQKSSQAPKLLFHYYDKDFNNEADTPDNFQSRRPNTSFCFLDIRSPGLGDTAMYLCATSRARGINQPQHFGDGTRLSIL.

This clonotype has only a few counts. The chain carries TRBV12-3 or TRBV12-4 and TRBJ2-3, with a weak D call TRBD2 (7 bases). CDR3 length equals 15 residues. The V and J ends lost 7 bases and 6 bases respectively, with 20 bases between them. The DNA of the CDR3 is TGTGCCAGCACCCTGACTAGCCGAGGGGGGGATACGCAGTATTTT. Protein product: CASTLTSRGGDTQYF.

The rearrangement joins TRBV12-3 or TRBV12-4 to TRBJ2-3; 8 nucleotides match TRBD1. The junction had 5 bases not matched to a gene; V was cut back by 3 bases and J by 0 bases. This CDR3 region has 16 residues. CDR3 region: CASSFWTGRSTDTQYF. CDR3 sequence (DNA): TGTGCCAGCAGTTTTTGGACAGGGCGGAGCACAGATACGCAGTATTTT.

This clonotype was seen at least ten times. V and J are TRBV29-1 and TRBJ2-1; 9 bases map to TRBD1. The junction had 6 bases not matched to a gene; V was cut back by 7 bases and J by 8 bases. Per germline, CDR1 SQVTM and CDR2 ANQGSEA. The CDR3 extends over 12 amino acids. CDR3 amino acids: CSARTGEYEQFF. CDR3 DNA: TGCAGCGCCCGGACAGGGGAGTATGAGCAGTTCTTC.

This clonotype was picked up a small number of times. The V and J genes are TRBV6-5 and TRBJ1-5, with TRBD1 identical over 10 bases. The CDR3 has 16 residues. Germline V gene sequence: CDR1 MNHEY, CDR2 SVGAGI. J was trimmed by 1 base and V by 6 bases; bases with no gene match: 6. CDR3 loop: CASSRGDRGSNQPQHF. The CDR3 nucleotides are TGTGCCAGCAGCAGAGGGGACAGGGGAAGCAATCAGCCCCAGCATTTT.

J is TRBJ2-5 and V is TRBV6-5, with 7 positions matching TRBD1. V trimming: 6 bases; J trimming: 0 bases; junction bases outside the gene matches: 1. The CDR3 is made up of 13 amino acids. Germline CDR1 MNHEY, CDR2 SVGAGI. DNA of the CDR3: TGTGCCAGCAGGCAGGGGGACCAAGAGACCCAGTACTTC. Translated: CASRQGDQETQYF.

The V and J genes are TRBV20-1 and TRBJ1-4; TRBD1 aligns across 9 bases. The trim removed 6 bases at V and 2 bases at J, leaving 4 bases unmatched. The CDR3 has 14 residues. Per germline, CDR1 DFQATT and CDR2 SNEGSKA (reference sequence). CDR3: CSANRGPTNEKLFF. CDR3 nucleotides: TGCAGTGCCAACAGGGGGCCGACTAATGAAAAACTGTTTTTT.

This clonotype came up many times. The chain is built from TRBV5-5 and TRBJ1-5; 10 bases align to TRBD1. After removal of 3 bases from V and 2 bases from J, the junction contained 2 bases not matched to a gene. CDR1 is SGHKS and CDR2 is YYEKEE in the germline V gene (reference sequence). This CDR3 comprises 15 residues. The CDR3 sequence is CASSWGTGGNQPQHF. The CDR3 nucleotides read TGTGCCAGCAGCTGGGGGACAGGGGGCAATCAGCCCCAGCATTTT.

This clonotype turned up a few times. This sequence joins TRBV29-1 and TRBJ2-7, with TRBD2 as a possible D gene (5 bases). The V gene's germline CDR1 is SQVTM and CDR2 ANQGSEA. Trimming cost V 6 bases and J 2 bases, with 5 bases left between them. This CDR3 is built from 10 residues. The DNA for the CDR3 is TGCAGCGTCGGGACCTACGAGCAGTACTTC. As protein: CSVGTYEQYF.

This clonotype was detected only a few times. The chain joins TRBV4-1 to TRBJ2-7; D not resolved. The V end was cut by 6 bases, the J end by 7 bases, with 22 bases between. Germline CDR1 is MGHRA and CDR2 is YSYEKL. The CDR3 length is 15 residues. The CDR3 spells CASSAIRDGGHEQYF. The CDR3 DNA is TGCGCCAGCAGTGCAATAAGAGACGGCGGCCATGAGCAGTACTTC.

This sequence joins TRBV27 and TRBJ2-2; D is perhaps TRBD1 or TRBD2 (5 bases each). The ends were cut back, 3 bases at V and 4 bases at J, with 9 bases in the middle. This CDR3 comprises 14 residues. Germline CDR1 is MNHEY and CDR2 is SMNVEV (reference sequence). CDR3 bases: TGTGCCAGCAGTTTCAGTGGGGGCACCGGGGAGCTGTTTTTT. Translating it yields CASSFSGGTGELFF.

In this sample, this clonotype turned up many times. This chain connects TRBV7-2 to TRBJ2-7, with D perhaps matching TRBD1 (6 bases). Looked up from germline, CDR1 is SGHTA and CDR2 is FQGNSA. The CDR3 runs 14 residues. V gave up 6 bases and J gave up 2 bases, with 14 bases separating them. Here the CDR3 DNA reads TGTGCCAGCAGTTTCCGGGACAAGGCCTACGAGCAGTACTTC. Protein product: CASSFRDKAYEQYF.

This clonotype was counted a few times. J is TRBJ2-7 and V is TRBV7-2; the D gene is possibly TRBD1 (6 bases). V was cut by 1 base and J by 1 base, with 8 bases left in between. The germline gives CDR1 SGHTA, CDR2 FQGNSA. The length of the CDR3 is 14 residues. CDR3 coding DNA: TGTGCCAGCAGCTTAGACAGGGTGTCCTACGAGCAGTACTTC. The encoded protein is CASSLDRVSYEQYF.

This clonotype was recorded a few times. The rearrangement joins TRBV12-3 or TRBV12-4 to TRBJ2-2, with 8 bases fitting TRBD2. J gave up 0 bases and V 5 bases, and 11 bases lay outside the gene matches. The CDR3 covers 18 residues. This CDR3 is CASSPGGGLVSNTGELFF. CDR3 bases: TGTGCCAGCAGTCCGGGGGGGGGACTAGTTTCGAACACCGGGGAGCTGTTTTTT.

This clonotype occurred many times. V and J are TRBV7-2 and TRBJ1-2; 11 bases match TRBD1. CDR1 and CDR2 (germline): SGHTA, FQGNSA. This CDR3 spans 15 amino acids. V was pared by 3 bases and J by 6 bases, with 6 bases of the junction left unmatched. DNA of the CDR3: TGTGCCAGCAGCTTCGGACAGGGGGCTGTCAATGGCTACACCTTC. Residues: CASSFGQGAVNGYTF.

This clonotype was seen many times. One end of the junction is discordant with germline, which a read error may explain. The CDR3 DNA is TGTGCCAGCAGCCCCAGCTCTGGGGCCAACGTCCTGACTTTC. It yields the protein CASSPSSGANVLTF. V gene TRBV5-1 combines with J gene TRBJ2-6; D is unresolved. CDR3 length: 14 amino acids. Per germline, CDR1 SGHRS and CDR2 YFSETQ.

The table lists this clonotype with a few counts. This chain connects TRBV7-8 to TRBJ2-3; 14 nucleotides agree with TRBD2. Germline V gives CDR1 SGHVS, CDR2 FQNEAQ. The CDR3 runs 17 residues. V lost 5 bases to trimming and J lost 2 bases; unmatched junction nucleotides: 6. CDR3 in DNA: TGTGCCAGCAGCCCTCCGGGACTAGCGGGAGTCACAGATACGCAGTATTTT. Translating it yields CASSPPGLAGVTDTQYF.

This clonotype turned up a few times. The chain recombines TRBV5-6 with TRBJ2-2, with 7 bases aligning to TRBD1. Trimming removed 4 bases from V and 7 bases from J; junction bases left unmatched: 7. The CDR3 covers 14 residues. Germline CDR1 and CDR2: SGHDT and YYEEEE. CDR3 nucleotide sequence: TGTGCCAGCAGCCAGGACAGGAAAGTCGGGGAGCTGTTTTTT. Translating gives CASSQDRKVGELFF.

This chain connects TRBV5-5 to TRBJ2-5; no reliable D call. The CDR3 has 13 residues. Trimming stripped 4 bases from V and 1 base from J, with 8 bases between. Germline assignment: CDR1 SGHKS and CDR2 YYEKEE (reference sequence). CDR3 nucleotides: TGTGCCAGCAGCCACGAGACCCAAGAGACCCAGTACTTC. Its protein is CASSHETQETQYF. Combining the CDR3 with reference TRBV5-5 and TRBJ2-5 gives the whole variable domain DAGVTQSPTHLIKTRGQQVTLRCSPISGHKSVSWYQQVLGQGPQFIFQYYEKEERGRGNFPDRFSARQFPNYSSELNVNALLLGDSALYLCASSHETQETQYFGPGTRLLVL.

This chain connects TRBV29-1 to TRBJ2-7; 13 bases fit TRBD2. Trimming took 4 bases from V and 3 from J; bases not matched to a gene: 9. CDR1 is SQVTM, CDR2 ANQGSEA, per germline. The CDR3 consists of 16 residues. The CDR3 DNA is TGCAGCGTTGGGGGACTAGCGGGACACATAAACTACGAGCAGTACTTC. Its protein is CSVGGLAGHINYEQYF.

This clonotype was picked up a small number of times. This chain uses TRBV19 with TRBJ2-3, with 10 positions matching TRBD2. From germline, CDR1 is LNHDA and CDR2 SQIVND (reference sequence). The CDR3 totals 16 residues. Trimming removed 2 bases from V and 3 bases from J; junction bases left unmatched: 5. In DNA form, the CDR3 reads TGTGCCAGTAGTATAAGAGCGGGAGGGCTGACAGATACGCAGTATTTT. It translates to CASSIRAGGLTDTQYF.

This clonotype was seen a handful of times. V and J are TRBV24-1 and TRBJ1-5, with D tentatively TRBD1 (6 bases). The germline V gene has CDR1 KGHDR and CDR2 SFDVKD. CDR3 length: 13 amino acids. V was pared by 6 bases and J by 4 bases, with 9 bases between. DNA of the CDR3: TGTGCCACCAGTCACAGGGTAAATCAGCCCCAGCATTTT. As protein: CATSHRVNQPQHF.

In this sample, this clonotype turned up once. The chain uses TRBV11-2 and TRBJ1-1; tentative D call: TRBD1 (6 bases). CDR1 SGHAT and CDR2 FQNNGV come from the germline V gene. The CDR3 length is 14 residues. With 5 bases removed from V and 4 bases from J, the gap between germline ends came to 14 bases. CDR3 amino acids: CASSPTGRVTEAFF. CDR3 DNA: TGTGCCAGCAGCCCGACAGGACGAGTCACTGAAGCTTTCTTT.

V is TRBV9 and J is TRBJ2-1, with TRBD2 matching over 13 bases. This CDR3 is built from 21 residues. Germline values: CDR1 SGDLS, CDR2 YYNGEE. The trim removed 2 bases at V and 0 bases at J, leaving 14 bases unmatched. For the CDR3, the DNA is TGTGCCAGCAGCGTGCCTTTAGACACCCGGACTAGCGGGAGCTCCTACAATGAGCAGTTCTTC. This sequence encodes CASSVPLDTRTSGSSYNEQFF.

This clonotype was observed a few times. The chain uses TRBV16 and TRBJ1-1, with D tentatively TRBD1 (5 bases). Trimming shortened V by 0 bases and J by 3 bases, and 17 bases separated the two germline ends. The CDR3 runs 17 residues. CDR1 is KGHSY and CDR2 is FQNENV in the germline V gene. This chain's CDR3 is CASSQSRVRQGHTEAFF. As DNA, the CDR3 is TGTGCCAGCAGCCAATCGAGGGTGAGGCAGGGTCACACTGAAGCTTTCTTT.

This clonotype was seen more than once but under ten times. This rearrangement joins TRBV20-1 to TRBJ1-2; the D gene is possibly TRBD1 (6 bases). The CDR3 is 12 residues long. Germline V CDR1 and CDR2: DFQATT, SNEGSKA (reference sequence). V was trimmed by 0 bases and J by 8 bases, leaving 10 bases between them. In nucleotides, the CDR3 is TGCAGTGCTAGAGATCCAGGGACAGGCTACACCTTC. Amino acid sequence: CSARDPGTGYTF.